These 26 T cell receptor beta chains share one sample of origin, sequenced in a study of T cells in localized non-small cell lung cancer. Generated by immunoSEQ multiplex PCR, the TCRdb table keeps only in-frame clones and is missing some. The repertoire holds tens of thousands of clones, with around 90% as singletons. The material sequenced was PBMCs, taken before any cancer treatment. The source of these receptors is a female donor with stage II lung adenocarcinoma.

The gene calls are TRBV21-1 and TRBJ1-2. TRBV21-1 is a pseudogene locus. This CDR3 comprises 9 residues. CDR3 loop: CASNYGYTF. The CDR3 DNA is TGTGCCAGCAACTATGGCTACACCTTC.

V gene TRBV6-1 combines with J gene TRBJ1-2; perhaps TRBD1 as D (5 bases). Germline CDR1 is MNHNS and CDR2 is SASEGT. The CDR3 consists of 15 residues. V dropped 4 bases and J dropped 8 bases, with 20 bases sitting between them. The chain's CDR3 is CASSVSRGVGSGYTF. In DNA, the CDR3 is TGTGCCAGCAGTGTTTCCCGGGGGGTCGGCTCCGGCTACACCTTC.

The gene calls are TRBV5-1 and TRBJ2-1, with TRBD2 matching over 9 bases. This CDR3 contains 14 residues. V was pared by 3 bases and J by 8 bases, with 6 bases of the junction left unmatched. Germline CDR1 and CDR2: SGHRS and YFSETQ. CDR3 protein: CASSWGLAGDEQFF. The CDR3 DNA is TGCGCCAGCAGCTGGGGACTAGCCGGCGATGAGCAGTTCTTC.

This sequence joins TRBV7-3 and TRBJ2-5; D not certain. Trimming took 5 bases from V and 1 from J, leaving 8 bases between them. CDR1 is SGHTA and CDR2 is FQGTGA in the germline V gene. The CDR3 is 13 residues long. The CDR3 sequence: CASSDGVQETQYF. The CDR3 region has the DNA TGTGCCAGCAGCGACGGTGTCCAAGAGACCCAGTACTTC. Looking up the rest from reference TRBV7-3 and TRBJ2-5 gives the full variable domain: GAGVSQTPSNKVTEKGKYVELRCDPISGHTALYWYRQSLGQGPEFLIYFQGTGAADDSGLPNDRFFAVRPEGSVSTLKIQRTERGDSAVYLCASSDGVQETQYFGPGTRLLVL.

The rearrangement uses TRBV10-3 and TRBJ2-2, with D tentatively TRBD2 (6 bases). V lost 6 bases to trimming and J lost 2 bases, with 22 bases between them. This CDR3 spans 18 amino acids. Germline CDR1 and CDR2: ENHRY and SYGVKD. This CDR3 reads CAISSLDILGGNTGELFF. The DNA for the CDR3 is TGTGCCATCAGCTCCTTAGACATCCTGGGAGGAAACACCGGGGAGCTGTTTTTT.

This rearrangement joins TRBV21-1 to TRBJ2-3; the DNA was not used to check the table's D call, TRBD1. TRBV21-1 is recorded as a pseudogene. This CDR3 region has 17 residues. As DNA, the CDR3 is TGTGCCAGCAGCAAATGTAGGGGACATTCTAGCACAGATACGCAGTATTTT. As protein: CASSKCRGHSSTDTQYF.

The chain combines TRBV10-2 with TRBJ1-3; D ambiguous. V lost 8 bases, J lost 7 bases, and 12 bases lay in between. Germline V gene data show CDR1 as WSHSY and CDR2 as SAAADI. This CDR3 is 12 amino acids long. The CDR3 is CASRTDMNTIYF. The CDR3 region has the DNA TGCGCCAGCCGGACTGATATGAACACCATATATTTT.

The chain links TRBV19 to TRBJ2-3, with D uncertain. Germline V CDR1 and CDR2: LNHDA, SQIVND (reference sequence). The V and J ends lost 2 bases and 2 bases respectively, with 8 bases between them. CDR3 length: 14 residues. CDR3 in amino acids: CASSISSYTDTQYF. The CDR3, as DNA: TGTGCCAGTAGTATATCCAGTTACACAGATACGCAGTATTTT.

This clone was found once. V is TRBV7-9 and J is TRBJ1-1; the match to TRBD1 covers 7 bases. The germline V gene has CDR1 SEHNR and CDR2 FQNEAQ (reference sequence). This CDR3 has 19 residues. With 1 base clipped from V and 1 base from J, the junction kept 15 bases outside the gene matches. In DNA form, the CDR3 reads TGTGCCAGCAGCTTAGATCGCGACAGGGCGAAGTTACGGAACACTGAAGCTTTCTTT. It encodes CASSLDRDRAKLRNTEAFF.

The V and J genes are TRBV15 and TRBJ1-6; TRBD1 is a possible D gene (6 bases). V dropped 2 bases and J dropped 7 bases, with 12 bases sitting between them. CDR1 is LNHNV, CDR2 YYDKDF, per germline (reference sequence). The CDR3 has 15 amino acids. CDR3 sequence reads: CATSRLGQSNSPLHF. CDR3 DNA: TGTGCCACCAGCAGACTTGGACAGTCAAATTCACCCCTCCACTTT.

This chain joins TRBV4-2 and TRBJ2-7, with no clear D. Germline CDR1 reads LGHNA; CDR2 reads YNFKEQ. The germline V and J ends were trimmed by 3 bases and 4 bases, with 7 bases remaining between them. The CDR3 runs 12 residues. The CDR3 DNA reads TGTGCCAGCAGCCAGCCTAGTTACGAGCAGTACTTC. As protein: CASSQPSYEQYF.

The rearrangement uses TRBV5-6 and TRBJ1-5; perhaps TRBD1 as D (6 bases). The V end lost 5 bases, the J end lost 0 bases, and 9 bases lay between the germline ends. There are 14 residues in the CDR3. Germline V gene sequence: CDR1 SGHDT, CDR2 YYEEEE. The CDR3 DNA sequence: TGTGCCAGCAGGGGGGCCCCTAGCAATCAGCCCCAGCATTTT. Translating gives CASRGAPSNQPQHF.

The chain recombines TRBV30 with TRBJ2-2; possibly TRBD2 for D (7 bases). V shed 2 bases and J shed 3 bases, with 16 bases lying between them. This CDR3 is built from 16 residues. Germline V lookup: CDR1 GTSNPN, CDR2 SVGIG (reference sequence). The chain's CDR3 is CAWSPFSGGDTGELFF. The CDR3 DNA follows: TGTGCCTGGAGTCCCTTTTCGGGGGGCGACACCGGGGAGCTGTTTTTT.

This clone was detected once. As DNA, the CDR3 is TGTGCCAGCATCCAACCCGGGACAGTGCAAGCTTTCTTT. This sequence encodes CASIQPGTVQAFF. The chain uses TRBV6-5 and TRBJ1-1; 7 nucleotides align to TRBD1. Germline CDR1 reads MNHEY; CDR2 reads SVGAGI. With V trimmed by 7 bases and J by 9 bases, 11 bases remained unmatched. This CDR3 has 13 amino acids.

CDR3 coding DNA: TGTGCCAGCAGTCCGACATGGAGCTCCTACAATGAGCAGTTCTTC. The encoded protein is CASSPTWSSYNEQFF. The rearrangement joins TRBV6-1 to TRBJ2-1; D is uncertain. Germline CDR1 reads MNHNS; CDR2 reads SASEGT. The CDR3 has 15 amino acids. Deletions cut 5 bases from V and 0 bases from J, with 11 bases between.

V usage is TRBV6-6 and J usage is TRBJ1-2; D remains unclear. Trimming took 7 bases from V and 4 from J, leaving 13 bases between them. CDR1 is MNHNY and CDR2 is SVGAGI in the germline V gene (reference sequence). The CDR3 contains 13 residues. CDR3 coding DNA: TGTGCCAGCACTCGACCCGGCTCCTATGGCTACACCTTC. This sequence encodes CASTRPGSYGYTF.

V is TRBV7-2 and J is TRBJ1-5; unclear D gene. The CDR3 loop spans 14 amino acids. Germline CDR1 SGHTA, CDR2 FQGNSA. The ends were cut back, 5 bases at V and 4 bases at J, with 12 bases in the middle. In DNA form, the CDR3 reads TGTGCCAGCAGCGCGGTTGACCGGAATCAGCCCCAGCATTTT. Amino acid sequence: CASSAVDRNQPQHF.

CDR3 sequence: CASRGSGGAGTGELFF. The CDR3 nucleotides read TGTGCCAGCAGAGGGAGCGGGGGGGCCGGAACCGGGGAGCTGTTTTTT. The chain has TRBV2 and TRBJ2-2, with 10 nucleotides matching TRBD2. From germline, CDR1 is SNHLY and CDR2 FYNNEI. Trimming at V came to 6 bases and at J to 5 bases, leaving 9 bases not matched to a gene. The CDR3 contains 16 residues.

CDR3 protein: CASSSGQRGPSYEQYF. The CDR3 DNA sequence: TGTGCCAGCAGTTCGGGGCAGCGGGGGCCATCCTACGAGCAGTACTTC. The chain recombines TRBV27 with TRBJ2-7, with TRBD2 matching over 8 bases. The V and J ends lost 4 bases and 1 base, in that order; junction bases with no gene match: 9. The CDR3 has 16 amino acids. The germline CDR1 and CDR2 sequences are MNHEY and SMNVEV (reference sequence).

In DNA, the CDR3 is TGTGCCAGCAGTGGGAGGACAGGGAACACAGATACGCAGTATTTT. It is translated as CASSGRTGNTDTQYF. This chain uses TRBV6-5 with TRBJ2-3; the match to TRBD1 covers 8 bases. The CDR3 consists of 15 residues. Germline V lookup: CDR1 MNHEY, CDR2 SVGAGI. Trimming cost V 5 bases and J 2 bases; bases outside gene matches: 6.

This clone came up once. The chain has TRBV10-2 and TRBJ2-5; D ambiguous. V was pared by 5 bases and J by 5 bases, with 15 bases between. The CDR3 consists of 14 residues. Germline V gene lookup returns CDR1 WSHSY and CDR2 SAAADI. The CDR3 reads CASSPQSSRETQYF. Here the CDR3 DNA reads TGCGCCAGCAGTCCCCAGTCCTCTAGGGAGACCCAGTACTTC.

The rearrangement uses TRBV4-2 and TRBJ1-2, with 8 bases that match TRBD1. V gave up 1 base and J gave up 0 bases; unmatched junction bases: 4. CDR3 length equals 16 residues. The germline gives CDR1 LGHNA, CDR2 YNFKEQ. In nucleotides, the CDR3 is TGTGCCAGCAGCCAAGGAGGACAGGGTTCTAACTATGGCTACACCTTC. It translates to CASSQGGQGSNYGYTF.

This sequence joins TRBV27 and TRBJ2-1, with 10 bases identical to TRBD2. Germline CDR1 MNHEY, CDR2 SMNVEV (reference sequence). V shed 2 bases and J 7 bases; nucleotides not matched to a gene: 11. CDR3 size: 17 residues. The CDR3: CASSLTYLAGEINEQFF. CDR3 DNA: TGTGCCAGCAGTTTAACCTACCTAGCGGGGGAAATAAATGAGCAGTTCTTC.

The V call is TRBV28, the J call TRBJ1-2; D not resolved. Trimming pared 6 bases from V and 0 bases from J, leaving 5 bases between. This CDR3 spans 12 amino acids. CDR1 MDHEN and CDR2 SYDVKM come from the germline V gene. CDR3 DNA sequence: TGTGCCAGCAGGACAACTAACTATGGCTACACCTTC. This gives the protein CASRTTNYGYTF.

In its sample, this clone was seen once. The CDR3 protein is CATGGGWSNIQYF. CDR3 DNA: TGTGCCACTGGAGGGGGGTGGAGTAACATTCAGTACTTC. This rearrangement joins TRBV19 to TRBJ2-4; the D gene could be TRBD1 or TRBD2 (6 bases each). Deletions cut 10 bases from V and 7 bases from J, with 17 bases between. The CDR3 is made up of 13 amino acids. Germline CDR1 is LNHDA and CDR2 is SQIVND (reference sequence).

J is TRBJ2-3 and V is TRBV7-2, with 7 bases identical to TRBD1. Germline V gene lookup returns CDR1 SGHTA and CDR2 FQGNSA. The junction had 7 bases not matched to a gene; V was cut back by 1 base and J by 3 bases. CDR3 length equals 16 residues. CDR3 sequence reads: CASSLEATGVTDTQYF. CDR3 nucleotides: TGTGCCAGCAGCTTAGAGGCAACAGGGGTAACAGATACGCAGTATTTT.